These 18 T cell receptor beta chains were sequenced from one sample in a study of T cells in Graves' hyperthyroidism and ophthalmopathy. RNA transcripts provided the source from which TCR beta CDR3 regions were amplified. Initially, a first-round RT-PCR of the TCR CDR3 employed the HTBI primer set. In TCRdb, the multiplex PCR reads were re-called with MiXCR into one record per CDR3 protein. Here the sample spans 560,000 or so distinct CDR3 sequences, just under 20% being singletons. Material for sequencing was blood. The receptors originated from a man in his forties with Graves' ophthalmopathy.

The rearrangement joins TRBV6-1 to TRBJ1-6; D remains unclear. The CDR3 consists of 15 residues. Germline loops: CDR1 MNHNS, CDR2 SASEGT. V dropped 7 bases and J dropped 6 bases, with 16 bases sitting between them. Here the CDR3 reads CASTPHGSLNSPLHF. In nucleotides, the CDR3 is TGTGCCAGCACCCCCCACGGCTCCCTTAATTCACCCCTCCACTTT.

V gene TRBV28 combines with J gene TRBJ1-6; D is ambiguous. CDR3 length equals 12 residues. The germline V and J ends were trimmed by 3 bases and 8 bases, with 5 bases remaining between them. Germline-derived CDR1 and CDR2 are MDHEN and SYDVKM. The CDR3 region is CASSFEDSPLHF. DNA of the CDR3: TGTGCCAGCAGTTTCGAGGATTCACCCCTCCACTTT.

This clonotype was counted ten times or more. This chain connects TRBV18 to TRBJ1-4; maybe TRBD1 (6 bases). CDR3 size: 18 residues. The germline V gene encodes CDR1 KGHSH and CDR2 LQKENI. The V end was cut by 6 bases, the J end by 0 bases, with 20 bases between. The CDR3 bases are TGTGCCAGCTCCTCGGGAGGAGGGGGATCGTCAACTAATGAAAAACTGTTTTTT. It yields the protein CASSSGGGGSSTNEKLFF.

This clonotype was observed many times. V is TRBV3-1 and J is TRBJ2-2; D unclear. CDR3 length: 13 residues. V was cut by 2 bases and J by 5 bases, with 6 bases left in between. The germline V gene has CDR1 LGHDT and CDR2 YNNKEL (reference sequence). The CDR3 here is CASSQTGTGELFF. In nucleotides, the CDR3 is TGTGCCAGCAGCCAAACCGGGACCGGGGAGCTGTTTTTT. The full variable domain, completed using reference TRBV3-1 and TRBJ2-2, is DTAVSQTPKYLVTQMGNDKSIKCEQNLGHDTMYWYKQDSKKFLKIMFSYNNKELIINETVPNRFSPKSPDKAHLNLHINSLELGDSAVYFCASSQTGTGELFFGEGSRLTVL.

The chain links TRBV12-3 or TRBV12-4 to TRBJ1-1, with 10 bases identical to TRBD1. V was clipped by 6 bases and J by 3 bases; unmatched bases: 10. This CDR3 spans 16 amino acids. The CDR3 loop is CASSPGQGRSYTEAFF. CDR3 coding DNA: TGTGCCAGCAGCCCGGGACAGGGGCGAAGCTACACTGAAGCTTTCTTT.

CDR3 loop: CASSLGVHTEAFF. As DNA, the CDR3 is TGTGCCAGCAGCCTAGGGGTTCACACTGAAGCTTTCTTT. The V call is TRBV5-6, the J call TRBJ1-1, with D tentatively TRBD1 (5 bases). Germline assignment: CDR1 SGHDT and CDR2 YYEEEE. The CDR3 is 13 residues long. Trimming cost V 4 bases and J 3 bases, with 10 bases left between them.

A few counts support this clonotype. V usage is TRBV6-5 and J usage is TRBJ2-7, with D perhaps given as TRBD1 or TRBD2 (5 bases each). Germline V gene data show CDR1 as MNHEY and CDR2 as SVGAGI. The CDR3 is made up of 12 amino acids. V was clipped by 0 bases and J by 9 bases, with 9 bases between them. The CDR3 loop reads CASSYSMGVQYF. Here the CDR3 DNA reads TGTGCCAGCAGTTACTCGATGGGGGTGCAGTACTTC.

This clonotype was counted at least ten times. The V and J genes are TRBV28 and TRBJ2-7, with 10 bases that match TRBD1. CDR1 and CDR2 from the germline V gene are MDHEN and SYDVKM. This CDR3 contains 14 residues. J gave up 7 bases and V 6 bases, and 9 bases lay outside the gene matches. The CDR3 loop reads CASRSGTGVNEQYF. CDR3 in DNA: TGTGCCAGCAGGTCCGGGACAGGGGTGAATGAGCAGTACTTC. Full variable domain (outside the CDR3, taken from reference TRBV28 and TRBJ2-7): DVKVTQSSRYLVKRTGEKVFLECVQDMDHENMFWYRQDPGLGLRLIYFSYDVKMKEKGDIPEGYSVSREKKERFSLILESASTNQTSMYLCASRSGTGVNEQYFGPGTRLTVT.

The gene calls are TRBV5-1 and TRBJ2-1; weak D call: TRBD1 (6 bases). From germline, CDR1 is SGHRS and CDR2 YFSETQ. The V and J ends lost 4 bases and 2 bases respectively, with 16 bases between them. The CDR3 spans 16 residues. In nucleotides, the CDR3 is TGCGCCAGCAGCCCGGGAAACAGGGAAGCCTACAATGAGCAGTTCTTC. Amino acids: CASSPGNREAYNEQFF.

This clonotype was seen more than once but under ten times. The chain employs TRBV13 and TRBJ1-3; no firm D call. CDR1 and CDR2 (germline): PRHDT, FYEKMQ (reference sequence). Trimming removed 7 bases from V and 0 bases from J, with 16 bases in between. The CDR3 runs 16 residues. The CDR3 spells CASNLRASSSGNTIYF. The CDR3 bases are TGTGCCAGCAACCTTCGGGCCTCGAGCTCTGGAAACACCATATATTTT. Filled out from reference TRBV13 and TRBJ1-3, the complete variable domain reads AAGVIQSPRHLIKEKRETATLKCYPIPRHDTVYWYQQGPGQDPQFLISFYEKMQSDKGSIPDRFSAQQFSDYHSELNMSSLELGDSALYFCASNLRASSSGNTIYFGEGSWLTVV.

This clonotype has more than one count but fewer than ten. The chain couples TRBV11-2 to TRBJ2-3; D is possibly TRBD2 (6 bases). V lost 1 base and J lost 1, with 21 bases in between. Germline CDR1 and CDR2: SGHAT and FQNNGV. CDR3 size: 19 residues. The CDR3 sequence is CASSLVSAWVAEGTDTQYF. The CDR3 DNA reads TGTGCCAGCAGCTTAGTCTCCGCGTGGGTAGCGGAGGGCACAGATACGCAGTATTTT.

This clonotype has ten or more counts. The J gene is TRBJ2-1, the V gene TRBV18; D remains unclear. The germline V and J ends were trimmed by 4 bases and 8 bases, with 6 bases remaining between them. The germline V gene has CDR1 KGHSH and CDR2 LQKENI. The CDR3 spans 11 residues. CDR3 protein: CASSLPDEQFF. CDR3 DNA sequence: TGTGCCAGCTCACTCCCCGATGAGCAGTTCTTC.

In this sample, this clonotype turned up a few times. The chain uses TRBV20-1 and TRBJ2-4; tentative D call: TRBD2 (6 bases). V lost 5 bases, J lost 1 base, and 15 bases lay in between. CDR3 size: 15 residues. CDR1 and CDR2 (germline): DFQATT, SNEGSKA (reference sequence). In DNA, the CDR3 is TGCAGTGCTCGAGGTACCCGGGGGGCCAAAAACATTCAGTACTTC. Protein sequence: CSARGTRGAKNIQYF.

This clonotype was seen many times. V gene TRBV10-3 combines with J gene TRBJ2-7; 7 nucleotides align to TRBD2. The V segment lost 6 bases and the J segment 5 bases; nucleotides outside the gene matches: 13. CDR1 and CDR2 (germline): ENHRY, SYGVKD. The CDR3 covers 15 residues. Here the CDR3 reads CAISQAGRESDEQYF. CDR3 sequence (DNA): TGTGCCATCAGCCAAGCCGGGCGGGAGAGCGACGAGCAGTACTTC.

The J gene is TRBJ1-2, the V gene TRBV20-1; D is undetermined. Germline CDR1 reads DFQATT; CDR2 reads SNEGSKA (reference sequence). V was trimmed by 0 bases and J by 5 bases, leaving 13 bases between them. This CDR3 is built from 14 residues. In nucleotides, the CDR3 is TGCAGTGCTAGAGATCGCCGGACTGCGTATGGCTACACCTTC. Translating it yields CSARDRRTAYGYTF.

Here the CDR3 reads CSVERGLDEQYF. In nucleotides, the CDR3 is TGCAGCGTTGAGAGGGGGCTCGACGAGCAGTACTTC. The chain uses TRBV29-1 and TRBJ2-7; 7 bases are shared with TRBD1. Germline CDR1 SQVTM, CDR2 ANQGSEA. V was pared by 3 bases and J by 5 bases, with 4 bases of the junction left unmatched. The length of the CDR3 is 12 residues.

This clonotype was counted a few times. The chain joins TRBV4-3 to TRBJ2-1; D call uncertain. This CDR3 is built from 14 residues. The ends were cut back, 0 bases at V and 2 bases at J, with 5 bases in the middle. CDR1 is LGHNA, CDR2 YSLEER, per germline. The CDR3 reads CASSQDTAYNEQFF. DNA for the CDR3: TGCGCCAGCAGCCAAGATACGGCCTACAATGAGCAGTTCTTC.

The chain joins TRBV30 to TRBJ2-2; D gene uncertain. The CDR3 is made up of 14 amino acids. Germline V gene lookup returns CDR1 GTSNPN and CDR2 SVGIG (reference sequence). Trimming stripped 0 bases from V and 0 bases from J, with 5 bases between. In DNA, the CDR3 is TGTGCCTGGAGTGTACTTGCGAACACCGGGGAGCTGTTTTTT. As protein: CAWSVLANTGELFF.